This is a list of T cell receptor beta chains from one sample in a study of cytomegalovirus exposure and HLA in healthy donors. Sequenced by immunoSEQ multiplex PCR; TCRdb stores in-frame clones only, minus some. The table shows about 160,000 clones, with roughly 80% occurring only once. Sequencing input: PBMCs. These receptors came from a male donor in good health and CMV-seronegative. CDR3s include the opening cysteine and the closing phenylalanine or tryptophan. The D gene is left open where the match is weak. Size values are once, few and many counts, or a class for expanded clones, and some rows have none.

CDR3nt,CDR3aa,abundance,j_gene,d_gene,v_gene
TGTGCCAGCAGCTTGGCCAGGGGTAGCACCTACAATGAGCAGTTCTTC,CASSLARGSTYNEQFF,NA,TRBJ2-1,NA,TRBV5-4
TGTGCCAGCAGTGACCCCCTAGGGGGAGCTTTCTTT,CASSDPLGGAFF,NA,TRBJ1-1,NA,TRBV6-6
TGTGCCAGCAGCCCGTGGACAGCGGATGAGCAGTTCTTC,CASSPWTADEQFF,NA,TRBJ2-1,NA,TRBV5-6
TGTGCCAGCAGCTTAGCGGGAGGGAGTGGGTACGAGCAGTACTTC,CASSLAGGSGYEQYF,NA,TRBJ2-7,TRBD2,TRBV7-3
TGTGCCAGCAGCTTAGTAGGGGATGAAGCTTTCTTT,CASSLVGDEAFF,once,TRBJ1-1,NA,TRBV11-1
TGTGCCAGCAGCACCGGGGCTAGCGGAGAGACCCAGTACTTC,CASSTGASGETQYF,few,TRBJ2-5,TRBD2,TRBV5-6
TGCGCCAGCAGCCAGTTCGTGGGCCCGAGCTCCTACAATGAGCAGTTCTTC,CASSQFVGPSSYNEQFF,NA,TRBJ2-1,NA,TRBV4-3
TGTGCCAGCAGCTTAAGGGGGGGTATAGCGGGAGCAATCACAGATACGCAGTATTTT,CASSLRGGIAGAITDTQYF,NA,TRBJ2-3,TRBD2,TRBV7-3
TGTGCCAGTAGTACGGGACAGCCAGGAGACTATGGCTACACCTTC,CASSTGQPGDYGYTF,NA,TRBJ1-2,TRBD1,TRBV19
TGTGCCAGCAGCTTAGACCGGGGAAACACCATATATTTT,CASSLDRGNTIYF,once,TRBJ1-3,NA,TRBV13
TGTGCCAGCTCACCACGAAGGAGTCAGCCCCAGCATTTT,CASSPRRSQPQHF,NA,TRBJ1-5,NA,TRBV18
TGTGCCAGCAGCTTAGCAGGGGTCGGCTACGAGCAGTACTTC,CASSLAGVGYEQYF,NA,TRBJ2-7,NA,TRBV7-2
TGTGCCAGCAGCCTTATGAGGGACAATGAGCAGTTCTTC,CASSLMRDNEQFF,once,TRBJ2-1,NA,TRBV11-2
TGTGCCAGCAGCGTAGATCCAGGGCATCAGCCCCAGCATTTT,CASSVDPGHQPQHF,NA,TRBJ1-5,NA,TRBV9
TGCGCCAGCAGCCATAGCGGGAGTGAGCAGTTCTTC,CASSHSGSEQFF,NA,TRBJ2-1,TRBD2,TRBV4-3
TGTGCCAGCAGTCGGGTGAACACTGAAGCTTTCTTT,CASSRVNTEAFF,few,TRBJ1-1,NA,TRBV28
TGTGCCAGCAGCTCTCCCTTAGGACAGGGGGAGACCCAGTACTTC,CASSSPLGQGETQYF,NA,TRBJ2-5,TRBD1,TRBV7-2
TGTGCCAGCAGCTTAACTGGCGAACTAGGCACAGATACGCAGTATTTT,CASSLTGELGTDTQYF,NA,TRBJ2-3,NA,TRBV7-3
TGTGCCAGCCGCCCCGGGGCCCGGGGGGAGCAGTTCTTC,CASRPGARGEQFF,NA,TRBJ2-1,NA,TRBV6-4
TGTGCCAGCAGCGTATCCACAGGGCTAAATCAGCCCCAGCATTTT,CASSVSTGLNQPQHF,few,TRBJ1-5,NA,TRBV9
TGTGCCAGCAGCCTCCGGGGAGCGGGAGGGCCTGGCACAGATACGCAGTATTTT,CASSLRGAGGPGTDTQYF,NA,TRBJ2-3,TRBD2,TRBV9
TGTGCCAGCAGTTCGGCTAGCGGGAGTTACGAGCAGTACTTC,CASSSASGSYEQYF,NA,TRBJ2-7,TRBD2,TRBV28
TGTGCCAGCAGTTACTCGAGGGTGGGAGAGACCCAGTACTTC,CASSYSRVGETQYF,NA,TRBJ2-5,NA,TRBV6-6
TGTGCCAGCAGCTTATCGTACGAGCAGTACTTC,CASSLSYEQYF,NA,TRBJ2-7,NA,TRBV7-2
TGCGCCAGCAGCCAACAATCCGGGGAAAAACTGTTTTTT,CASSQQSGEKLFF,NA,TRBJ1-4,NA,TRBV4-3
TGTGCCAGTACCCCGGGGAGGGACGAGGGCTACACCTTC,CASTPGRDEGYTF,NA,TRBJ1-2,NA,TRBV19
TGTGCCAGCAGATATGAGACAGGGGCATCCGGTGAAGCTTTCTTT,CASRYETGASGEAFF,few,TRBJ1-1,TRBD1,TRBV7-9
TGTGCCACCAGCAGAGATAGGCGGGTTGAGCAGTTCTTC,CATSRDRRVEQFF,NA,TRBJ2-1,NA,TRBV15
TGTGCCAGTAGTATGGCAGGGCCTAGCACAGATACGCAGTATTTT,CASSMAGPSTDTQYF,NA,TRBJ2-3,NA,TRBV19
TGTGCCAGCAGCCCCCTGGGCAGGCAGATAGAGTATTTT,CASSPLGRQIEYF,NA,TRBJ2-3,NA,TRBV5-6
TGTGCCAGTAGTTTGGGACAGGGCAATGAGCAGTTCTTC,CASSLGQGNEQFF,once,TRBJ2-1,TRBD1,TRBV19
TGCGCCAGCAGCCATGAGCCCCCGGGTGGCTACACCTTC,CASSHEPPGGYTF,few,TRBJ1-2,NA,TRBV4-1
TGTGCCAGCAGCTTAGACAGCCAGGGCTATAATGAAAAACTGTTTTTT,CASSLDSQGYNEKLFF,NA,TRBJ1-4,NA,TRBV7-6
TGTGCCTGGAGTGTACTGTTATCCCGAAGCACAGATACGCAGTATTTT,CAWSVLLSRSTDTQYF,NA,TRBJ2-3,NA,TRBV30
TGCGCCAGCAGCGGAACCGGGAACTCCTACGAGCAGTACTTC,CASSGTGNSYEQYF,NA,TRBJ2-7,NA,TRBV4-3
TGTGCCATCACCCAGGGTAACCCCGGGGAGCTGTTTTTT,CAITQGNPGELFF,NA,TRBJ2-2,NA,TRBV10-3
TGTGCCAGCAGCGCCGGGGGGCGGGAGATTGAGCAGTTCTTC,CASSAGGREIEQFF,NA,TRBJ2-1,NA,TRBV9
TGTGCCAGTACCCGGACTCTTCGCACAGATACGCAGTATTTT,CASTRTLRTDTQYF,NA,TRBJ2-3,NA,TRBV19
TGCGCCAGCAGCCAGCTGGACCGGGAGAGCACTGAAGCTTTCTTT,CASSQLDRESTEAFF,NA,TRBJ1-1,NA,TRBV4-1
TGTGCCAGCAGCCGGACTAGCAATGAGCAGTTCTTC,CASSRTSNEQFF,NA,TRBJ2-1,TRBD2,TRBV13
TGTGCCAGCAGCTTAGAAGGAAGGGGAGGTTTCTTC,CASSLEGRGGFF,NA,TRBJ2-1,NA,TRBV7-9
TGTGCCAGTAGTACCCCACAGGGGGCGGTCAATCAGCCCCAGCATTTT,CASSTPQGAVNQPQHF,NA,TRBJ1-5,TRBD1,TRBV19
TGTGCCAGCAGCCTACAGGGCAATGAGCAGTTCTTC,CASSLQGNEQFF,NA,TRBJ2-1,NA,TRBV6-6
TGCGCCAGCAGGACCGGGGGACAGGGTAACCCCTACGAGCAGTACTTC,CASRTGGQGNPYEQYF,NA,TRBJ2-7,TRBD1,TRBV5-1
TGTGCCAGCAGCCCGAGCGGGAGGGTCAACGAGCAGTACTTC,CASSPSGRVNEQYF,once,TRBJ2-7,TRBD2,TRBV7-8
TGTGCCAGCAGCTCCCGGACAGGGTTTAAGTTCAATGAGCAGTTCTTC,CASSSRTGFKFNEQFF,few,TRBJ2-1,TRBD1,TRBV9
TGCGCCAGCAGCTTAACTAGCGGAGAGGCCTACGAGCAGTACTTC,CASSLTSGEAYEQYF,NA,TRBJ2-7,TRBD2,TRBV5-1
TGTGCCAGCAGTTACTCCCCCACAGGGGCGTATGGCTACACCTTC,CASSYSPTGAYGYTF,NA,TRBJ1-2,TRBD1,TRBV6-5
TGTGCCAGCAGCTTAGACCGGGGTTCAGGCGGAGATACGCAGTATTTT,CASSLDRGSGGDTQYF,NA,TRBJ2-3,NA,TRBV7-9
TGTGCCAGCAGCCAGGGACTGTTGGGAAACGAGCAGTACTTC,CASSQGLLGNEQYF,NA,TRBJ2-7,NA,TRBV7-2
TGTGCCAGCAGCCTCTTTGCGGGAGGGCCCACAGATACGCAGTATTTT,CASSLFAGGPTDTQYF,NA,TRBJ2-3,TRBD2,TRBV7-3
TGCAGTGCGGTCCGGTACACTGAAGCTTTCTTT,CSAVRYTEAFF,NA,TRBJ1-1,NA,TRBV20-1
TGTGCCAGCAGCCTGGGACAGGGGGGTTACGAGCAGTACTTC,CASSLGQGGYEQYF,NA,TRBJ2-7,TRBD1,TRBV5-4
TGCGCCAGCAGCCAAGATACAGGGTATGCGCAGTTCTTC,CASSQDTGYAQFF,few,TRBJ2-1,NA,TRBV4-1
TGTGCCAGCTCACAGACCAGGGGATCCACTGAAGCTTTCTTT,CASSQTRGSTEAFF,NA,TRBJ1-1,NA,TRBV18
TGCGCCAGCAGCCAAGCGATCAGGGTTTCTGGAAACACCATATATTTT,CASSQAIRVSGNTIYF,NA,TRBJ1-3,NA,TRBV4-1
TGTGCCAGTAGTACCAGTTGGGACAGTTCTAACTATGGCTACACCTTC,CASSTSWDSSNYGYTF,NA,TRBJ1-2,TRBD1,TRBV19
TGTGCCAGCAGCTTGGCCCTGACAGGGGGCAATTCACCCCTCCACTTT,CASSLALTGGNSPLHF,NA,TRBJ1-6,TRBD1,TRBV5-4
TGTGCCAGCAGCGCCCCGCCGACAAGTGAAAAACTGTTTTTT,CASSAPPTSEKLFF,NA,TRBJ1-4,NA,TRBV11-2
TGTGCCAGTAGTCCAGGACAGATTAATGAGCAGTTCTTC,CASSPGQINEQFF,NA,TRBJ2-1,NA,TRBV19